This T cell receptor (beta chain) was documented in a study of regulatory T cells in long-lasting Graves disease. Background on the study: The study counted Graves' disease as persistent given over 5 years of antithyroid drugs and positive TSH receptor antibodies. Study-level results: Repertoires from persistent disease leaned toward TRBV28, TRBJ1-2 and TRBJ2-5.

The sample's time point: persistent/refractory GD, antithyroid drugs over 5 years with positive TRAb. RNA extracted from PBMCs served as the sequencing template. CDR3-region Arm-PCR and iRepertoire HTBI primers produced the TCR beta libraries. TCRdb used MiXCR to reprocess the multiplex PCR reads, holding one entry per CDR3 protein. The repertoire holds almost 350,000 distinct CDR3 sequences, with roughly a fifth as singletons. V lost 5 bases to trimming and J lost 6 bases, with 16 bases between them. The CDR3 has 14 residues. CDR1 and CDR2 (germline): SNHLY, FYNNEI. This clonotype was found many times. Its antigen is unidentified.

Sequencing was performed on peripheral blood mononuclear cells (PBMCs), taken when the disease was refractory, from a patient treated with antithyroid drugs. V and J are TRBV2 and TRBJ1-2; D is uncertain. The sequence was collected from a female donor with Graves disease. This CDR3 reads CASSSKLGFNGYTF. CDR3 in DNA: TGTGCCAGCAGTTCTAAATTAGGTTTTAATGGCTACACCTTC.